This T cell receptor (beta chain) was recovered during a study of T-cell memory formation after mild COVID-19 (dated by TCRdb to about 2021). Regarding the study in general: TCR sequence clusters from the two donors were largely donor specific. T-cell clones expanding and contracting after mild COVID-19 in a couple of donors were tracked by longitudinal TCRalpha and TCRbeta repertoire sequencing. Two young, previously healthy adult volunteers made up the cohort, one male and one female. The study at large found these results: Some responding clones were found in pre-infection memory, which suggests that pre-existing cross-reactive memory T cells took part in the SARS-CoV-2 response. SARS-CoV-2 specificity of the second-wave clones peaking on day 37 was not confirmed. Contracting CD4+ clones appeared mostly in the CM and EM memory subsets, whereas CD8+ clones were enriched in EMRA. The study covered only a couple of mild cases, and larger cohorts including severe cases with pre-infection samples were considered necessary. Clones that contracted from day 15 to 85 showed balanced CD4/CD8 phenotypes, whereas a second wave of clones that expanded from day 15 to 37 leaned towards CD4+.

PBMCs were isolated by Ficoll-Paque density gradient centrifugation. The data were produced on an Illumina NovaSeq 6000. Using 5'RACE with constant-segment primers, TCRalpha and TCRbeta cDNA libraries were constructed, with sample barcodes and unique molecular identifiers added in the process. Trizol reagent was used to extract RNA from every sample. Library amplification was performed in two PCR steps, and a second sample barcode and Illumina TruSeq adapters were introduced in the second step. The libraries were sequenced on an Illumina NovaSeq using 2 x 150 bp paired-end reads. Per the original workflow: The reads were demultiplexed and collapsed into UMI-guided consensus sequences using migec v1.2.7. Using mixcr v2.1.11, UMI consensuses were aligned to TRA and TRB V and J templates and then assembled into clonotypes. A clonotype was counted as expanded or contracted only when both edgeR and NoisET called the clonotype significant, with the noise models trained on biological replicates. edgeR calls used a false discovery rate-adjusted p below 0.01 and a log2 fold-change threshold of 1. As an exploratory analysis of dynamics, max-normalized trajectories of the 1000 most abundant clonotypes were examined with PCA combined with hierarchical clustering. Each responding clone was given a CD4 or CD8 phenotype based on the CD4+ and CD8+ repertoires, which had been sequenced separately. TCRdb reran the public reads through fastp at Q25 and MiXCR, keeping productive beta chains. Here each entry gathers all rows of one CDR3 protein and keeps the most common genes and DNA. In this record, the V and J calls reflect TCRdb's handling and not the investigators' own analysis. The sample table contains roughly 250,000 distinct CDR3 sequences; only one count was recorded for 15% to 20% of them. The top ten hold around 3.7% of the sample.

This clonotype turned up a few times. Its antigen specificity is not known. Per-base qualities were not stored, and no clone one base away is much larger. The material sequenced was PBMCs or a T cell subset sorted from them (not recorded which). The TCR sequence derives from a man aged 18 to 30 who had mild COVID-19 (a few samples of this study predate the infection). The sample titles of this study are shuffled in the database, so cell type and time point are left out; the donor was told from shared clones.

The DNA sequence is given as TGTGCCAGCAGCTTCAGGAGTGATGGCTACACCTTC. It is translated as CASSFRSDGYTF. The sequence is built from TRBV7-8 and TRBJ1-2; the D gene assignment is ambiguous. The V end loses 3 bases and the J end loses 6 bases, and a stretch of 8 bases separates them. Reading from cysteine to phenylalanine, the CDR3 counts 12 amino acids. Just the 36-base CDR3 DNA is kept, in frame starting at base 1. Reading the germline V gene gives CDR1 SGHVS and CDR2 FQNEAQ.